A selection of T cell receptor beta chains follows, all from one sample in a study of metastatic and nonmetastatic thyroid tumors. Via MiXCR, TCRdb re-called the PCR reads. The data show around 29,000 clones, 20% to 25% seen once. Sequencing input: blood. These receptors were collected from a female donor with papillary thyroid cancer or a benign thyroid nodule (not recorded which). Some clones in this sample may be carry-over from other donors' samples. Both conserved end residues are part of each CDR3. Each record gives: J gene, clone size, D gene, V gene, CDR3 DNA, CDR3 protein. D genes are given only for firm matches. Some rows have no size entry. The others give once, few or many, or a class for an expanded clone.

TRBJ2-7 few . TRBV20-1 TGCAGTGCTAGTTTGGGGGGCTACGAGCAGTACTTC CSASLGGYEQYF
TRBJ1-2 medium-sized . TRBV6-1 TGTGCCAGCAGTGACTCCGGACAGAACGGGAACTATGGCTACACCTTC CASSDSGQNGNYGYTF
TRBJ2-2 few . TRBV7-3 TGTGCCAGCAGCCAAGGGAGTGGGGAGCTGTTTTTT CASSQGSGELFF
TRBJ2-1 many . TRBV28 TGTGCCAGCAGTTCGATTCCAGCTTCGGATGAGCAGTTCTTC CASSSIPASDEQFF
TRBJ2-3 many . TRBV4-2 TGTGCCAGCACCCAAGAGGGCGGCACAGATACGCAGTATTTT CASTQEGGTDTQYF
TRBJ2-7 many TRBD2 TRBV13 TGTGCCAGCAGCAGAGGACAGCTCAAGGGACTAGCGGGAGTGATCGTCTACGAGCAGTACTTC CASSRGQLKGLAGVIVYEQYF
TRBJ2-5 few . TRBV5-6 TGTGCCAGCAGCTTTCGGGCAGGGTCGGAGACCCAGTACTTC CASSFRAGSETQYF
TRBJ2-5 . . TRBV7-2 TGTGCCAGCAGCTTAAGGGGTTCGGAGACCCAGTACTTC CASSLRGSETQYF
TRBJ2-3 many . TRBV19 TGTGCCAGTAGTATAAGCACAGATACGCAGTATTTT CASSISTDTQYF
TRBJ2-1 many TRBD1 TRBV20-1 TGCAGTGCTAGTGGTGGGACAGGAGGATGGAATGAGCAGTTCTTC CSASGGTGGWNEQFF
TRBJ1-5 . . TRBV3-1 TGTGCCAGCCACTGCAATCAGCCCCAGCATTTT CASHCNQPQHF
TRBJ1-1 few . TRBV2 TGTGCCAGCAGGAGACGTGAGGGAGACACTGAAGCTTTCTTT CASRRREGDTEAFF
TRBJ1-3 few TRBD1 TRBV6-1 TGTGCCAGCCGGGGGGGACAGGGTCTCTCTGGAAACACCATATATTTT CASRGGQGLSGNTIYF
TRBJ2-3 . TRBD2 TRBV4-1 TGCGCCAGCAGCCCCGGGGGGGTGCGCACAGATACGCAGTATTTT CASSPGGVRTDTQYF
TRBJ2-1 many . TRBV3-1 TGTGCCAGCAGCCCCGGGGGCATGAGTTACAATGAGCAGTTCTTC CASSPGGMSYNEQFF
TRBJ2-2 . . TRBV19 TGTGCCAGTAGGGACAGATGGAACACCGGGGAGCTGTTTTTT CASRDRWNTGELFF
TRBJ2-7 hyperexpanded TRBD2 TRBV6-2/TRBV6-3 TGTGCCAGCAGTTACCTTGGGACTAGCAGCGAGCAGTACTTC CASSYLGTSSEQYF
TRBJ2-3 . TRBD1 TRBV28 TGTGCCAGCAGTTTTGGGACAGGGTTACTCGCAGATACGCAGTATTTT CASSFGTGLLADTQYF
TRBJ1-2 many . TRBV19 TGTGCCAGTAGTAACGGACAGAACCCTACCTATGGCTACACCTTC CASSNGQNPTYGYTF
TRBJ2-7 few . TRBV11-3 TGTGCCTGCAGCATTATACCTTCCTACGAGCAGTACTTC CACSIIPSYEQYF
TRBJ1-5 many TRBD1 TRBV6-1 TGTGCCAGCAGTAGGGACAGGGGGCCCAATCAGCCCCAGCATTTT CASSRDRGPNQPQHF
TRBJ1-1 many . TRBV19 TGTGCCAGTAGGGACGGTCAAGACACTGAAGCTTTCTTT CASRDGQDTEAFF
TRBJ1-5 few . TRBV6-1 TGTGCCAGCACCGCATGGAATGGCAGCGATCAGCCCCAGCATTTT CASTAWNGSDQPQHF
TRBJ1-6 few . TRBV5-1 TGCGCCAGCAGCTTGGGGACTGGGGTTTCACCCCTCCACTTT CASSLGTGVSPLHF
TRBJ1-5 . . TRBV20-1 TGCAGTGCCGGGGGAGGTCAGCCCCAGCATTTT CSAGGGQPQHF
TRBJ2-7 . . TRBV7-9 TGTGCCAGCAGCCGGGACAACTCCTACGAGCAGTACTTC CASSRDNSYEQYF
TRBJ1-4 . . TRBV6-5 TGTGCCGGCAGTTACCAAACAGGGTCGGGAGAAAAACTGTTTTTT CAGSYQTGSGEKLFF
TRBJ1-5 many . TRBV4-2 TGTGCCAGCAGCCAAGACAGGGTGGGTGGCAATCAGCCCCAGCATTTT CASSQDRVGGNQPQHF
TRBJ1-2 . . TRBV28 TGTGCCAGCAGTTTACGGGCCAGGGTTTATGGCTACACCTTC CASSLRARVYGYTF
TRBJ1-6 many . TRBV6-5 TGTGCCAGCAGTTTCCCGGGAGCCAATTCACCCCTCCACTTT CASSFPGANSPLHF
TRBJ2-2 many TRBD2 TRBV6-2/TRBV6-3 TGTGCCAGCAGTTCGGGGACTAGCGACACCGGGGAGCTGTTTTTT CASSSGTSDTGELFF
TRBJ2-1 . TRBD2 TRBV9 TGTGCCAGCAGCGTAGGCGGGAGTACGTACAATGAGCAGTTCTTC CASSVGGSTYNEQFF
TRBJ1-5 . . TRBV2 TGTGCCAGCGCGTCCCCAAGTGGGCCCCAGCATTTT CASASPSGPQHF
TRBJ1-6 . . TRBV6-4 TGTGCCAGCAGCGACATGGGGGGAGGTAATTCACCCCTCCACTTT CASSDMGGGNSPLHF
TRBJ2-5 many TRBD2 TRBV18 TGTGCCAGCTCACCACCGTTGACTAGCGGGGGCCAAGAGACCCAGTACTTC CASSPPLTSGGQETQYF
TRBJ1-6 many . TRBV5-1 TGCGCCAGCAGCCCTAAGACAGACTCCTATAATTCACCCCTCCACTTT CASSPKTDSYNSPLHF
TRBJ2-7 many . TRBV3-1 TGTGCCAGCAGCTCCAGAACGCGTCGCGACGAGCAGTACTTC CASSSRTRRDEQYF
TRBJ2-1 . . TRBV2 TGTGCCAGCAGTCGCCATCGTCTAGCGAATGACAATGAGCAGTTCTTC CASSRHRLANDNEQFF
TRBJ2-2 many . TRBV10-2 TGCGCCAGCAGTTTGGGTGTTAACACCGGGGAGCTGTTTTTT CASSLGVNTGELFF
TRBJ2-5 many TRBD2 TRBV19 TGTGCCAGTCGTGGCGGGGGAGAGACCCAGTACTTC CASRGGGETQYF
TRBJ1-6 few . TRBV6-1 TGTGCCAGCAGTCTCCCGAATTCACCCCTCCACTTT CASSLPNSPLHF
TRBJ1-2 . TRBD1 TRBV6-2/TRBV6-3 TGCGCGACAAAAGACAGGGGGTCTGGCTACACCTTC CATKDRGSGYTF
TRBJ2-7 few TRBD1 TRBV13 TGTGCCAGCAGCCACACGGACAGGGGCTACGAGCAGTACTTC CASSHTDRGYEQYF
TRBJ2-2 medium-sized . TRBV5-1 TGCGCCAGCAGCTGGGGTGCGAACACCGGGGAGCTGTTTTTT CASSWGANTGELFF
TRBJ2-7 many . TRBV11-1 TGTGCCAGCAGCGTCCGGGCCCAGAACTACGAGCAGTACTTC CASSVRAQNYEQYF
TRBJ2-3 few TRBD2 TRBV28 TGTGCCAGCGGGACTAGCGGGGGGTCGGGCACAGATACACAGTATTTT CASGTSGGSGTDTQYF
TRBJ2-2 few . TRBV7-9 TGTGCCAGCTCCCCCCCGGGGACCGGGGAGCTGTTTTTT CASSPPGTGELFF
TRBJ2-3 . TRBD1 TRBV11-2 TGTGCCAGCAGCTCCAGGACAGGGTTTGGCACAGATACGCAGTATTTT CASSSRTGFGTDTQYF
TRBJ1-2 . . TRBV11-2 TGTGCCAGCAGCTTGGGGGGCGGATACTATGGCTACACCTTC CASSLGGGYYGYTF
TRBJ2-2 . TRBD1 TRBV20-1 TGCAGTGCTAGGTCCCGATACAGGGGAGTGAACACCGGGGAGCCGTTTTTT CSARSRYRGVNTGEPFF
TRBJ2-3 medium-sized . TRBV7-2 TGTGCCAGCAGCTTAGAAACGCGACATACGCAGTATTTT CASSLETRHTQYF
TRBJ1-2 few TRBD1 TRBV6-1 TGTGCCAGCAGTGGGAGACAGGGGTTGAGCTATGGCTACACCTTC CASSGRQGLSYGYTF
TRBJ2-1 many TRBD1 TRBV28 TGTGCCAGCAGTCCTAACAGACCCCTCCCGGGACAGGGGCGGAATGAGCAGTTCTTC CASSPNRPLPGQGRNEQFF
TRBJ2-7 many TRBD1 TRBV7-9 TGTGCCAGCAGCCCGACAGGGGACGAGCAGTACTTC CASSPTGDEQYF